The present T cell receptor beta chain was sequenced within a study of T cells in tumors after PD-1 blockade. Study-wide background: Either cemiplimab 350 mg every 2 weeks or pembrolizumab 200 mg every 3 weeks was given. Some patients also took daily vismodegib 150 mg during anti-PD-1 treatment. Findings and limits, study-wide: Around 37% of tumor TCR clonotypes were also found in blood.

A few counts support this clone. Its matching antigen is unknown. The same CDR3 can be traced to other DNA sequences in this sample. Produced via immunoSEQ multiplex PCR; TCRdb's table is partial and in-frame only. The sample shows approximately 50,000 clones, 79% of them seen only once. The junction had 7 bases not matched to a gene; V was cut back by 4 bases and J by 5 bases. This CDR3 region has 17 residues. CDR1 is PRHDT and CDR2 is FYEKMQ in the germline V gene (reference sequence). This TCR came from a human donor with advanced basal cell or squamous cell carcinoma (not recorded which). The chain carries TRBV13 and TRBJ2-2, with TRBD2 matching 13 bases. Source: PBMCs, taken before anti-PD-1 therapy. The CDR3 here is CASSSGLAGVRTGELFF. CDR3 bases: TGTGCCAGCAGCTCAGGACTAGCGGGAGTTCGAACCGGGGAGCTGTTTTTT.